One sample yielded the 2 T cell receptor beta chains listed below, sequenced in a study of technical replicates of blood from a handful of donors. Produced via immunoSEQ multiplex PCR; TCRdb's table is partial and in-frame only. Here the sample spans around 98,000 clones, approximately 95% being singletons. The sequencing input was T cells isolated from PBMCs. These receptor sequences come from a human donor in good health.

The CDR3 sequence: CASSPRGTTEQYF. CDR3 nucleotide sequence: TGTGCCAGCAGCCCCCGAGGGACTACCGAGCAGTACTTC. This chain uses TRBV4-2 with TRBJ2-7, with 7 bases aligning to TRBD2. The CDR3 loop spans 13 amino acids. Germline CDR1 LGHNA, CDR2 YNFKEQ. Germline trimming cut 4 bases from V and 6 bases from J; bases unmatched to any gene: 6.

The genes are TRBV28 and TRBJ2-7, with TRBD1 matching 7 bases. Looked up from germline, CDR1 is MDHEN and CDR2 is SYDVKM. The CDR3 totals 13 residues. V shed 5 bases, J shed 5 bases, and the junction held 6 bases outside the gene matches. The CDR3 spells CASSVDRDHEQYF. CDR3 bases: TGTGCCAGCAGTGTAGACAGGGACCACGAGCAGTACTTC. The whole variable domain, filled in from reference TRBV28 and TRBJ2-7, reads DVKVTQSSRYLVKRTGEKVFLECVQDMDHENMFWYRQDPGLGLRLIYFSYDVKMKEKGDIPEGYSVSREKKERFSLILESASTNQTSMYLCASSVDRDHEQYFGPGTRLTVT.